The clone carrying this T cell receptor beta chain occurred once. TCR beta CDR3 regions were amplified from RNA. A first-round RT-PCR of the TCR CDR3 used the HTBI primer set. TCRdb fed the multiplex PCR reads into MiXCR, producing one record per CDR3 protein. The table has roughly 500,000 distinct CDR3 sequences, about half seen once; the top ten hold 15% to 20%. This sample is drawn from a study of T cells in Graves' hyperthyroidism and ophthalmopathy. The sequence was obtained from an adult woman with Graves' disease, either hyperthyroidism or ophthalmopathy (not recorded which). The sequenced sample was peripheral blood or thyroid tissue (not recorded which).

This CDR3 is CASSVTGGTLHF. The CDR3 DNA reads as TGCGCCAGCAGCGTAACAGGAGGAACCCTCCACTTT. This rearrangement joins TRBV5-1 to TRBJ1-6; maybe TRBD1 (5 bases). This CDR3 has 12 residues. CDR1 is SGHRS and CDR2 is YFSETQ in the germline V gene. The V gene lost 4 bases and the J gene lost 14 bases, with 13 bases spanning the gap.